One sample yielded the 32 T cell receptor beta chains listed below, sequenced in a study of cytotoxic CD8 clonotypes in ibrutinib-treated CLL. Only in-frame clones appear in the TCRdb table, and some are missing; sequencing was by immunoSEQ multiplex PCR. The table lists roughly 250,000 clones, 70% of them singletons. The sequences come from PBMCs, collected after 24 months of ibrutinib treatment. These receptors were taken from a human donor with chronic lymphocytic leukemia.

This clone was picked up a small number of times. The chain carries TRBV27 and TRBJ2-3; D is unclear. CDR1 MNHEY and CDR2 SMNVEV come from the germline V gene (reference sequence). V was shortened by 2 bases and J by 3 bases, with 12 bases between the two germline ends. The CDR3 covers 15 residues. CDR3 nucleotide sequence: TGTGCCAGCAGTTTAGGCCACCCTATTACAGATACGCAGTATTTT. Protein product: CASSLGHPITDTQYF.

Only a few counts were recorded for this clone. The CDR3 sequence: CASSLRLMAEKLFF. The CDR3 DNA follows: TGTGCCAGCAGTCTTCGGCTGATGGCAGAAAAACTGTTTTTT. The chain combines TRBV2 with TRBJ1-4; no clear D gene. Germline V gene data show CDR1 as SNHLY and CDR2 as FYNNEI. The CDR3 totals 14 residues. V lost 5 bases to trimming and J lost 8 bases, with 15 bases between them.

The V gene is TRBV28, the J gene TRBJ2-1, with TRBD1 identical over 11 bases. Germline V gene data show CDR1 as MDHEN and CDR2 as SYDVKM. The CDR3 totals 14 residues. The V segment lost 3 bases and the J segment 9 bases; nucleotides outside the gene matches: 4. The CDR3: CASSFGQGAGEQFF. The CDR3 nucleotides read TGTGCCAGCAGTTTCGGACAGGGGGCTGGTGAGCAGTTCTTC.

V usage is TRBV2 and J usage is TRBJ2-3; no clear D gene. Germline CDR1 is SNHLY and CDR2 is FYNNEI. The CDR3 is made up of 12 amino acids. V was shortened by 6 bases and J by 6 bases, with 10 bases between the two germline ends. The CDR3 sequence: CASREPADTQYF. CDR3 sequence (DNA): TGTGCCAGCAGAGAGCCAGCGGATACGCAGTATTTT.

The V call is TRBV30, the J call TRBJ1-2, with D uncertain. Per germline, CDR1 GTSNPN and CDR2 SVGIG (reference sequence). The CDR3 covers 11 residues. V dropped 3 bases and J dropped 5 bases, with 7 bases sitting between them. CDR3 in amino acids: CAWREGYGYTF. CDR3 bases: TGTGCCTGGAGAGAAGGGTATGGCTACACCTTC.

This clone has just a few counts. The genes are TRBV28 and TRBJ2-5; no clear D. CDR1 and CDR2 (germline): MDHEN, SYDVKM. The CDR3 covers 13 residues. Trimming pared 6 bases from V and 2 bases from J, leaving 10 bases between. The CDR3 region is CASSQQPQETQYF. The CDR3 region has the DNA TGTGCCAGCAGCCAACAGCCACAAGAGACCCAGTACTTC.

The chain has TRBV6-5 and TRBJ2-5, with D possibly TRBD1 on 6 matching bases. V dropped 2 bases and J dropped 1 base, with 8 bases sitting between them. The CDR3 consists of 14 residues. Germline values: CDR1 MNHEY, CDR2 SVGAGI. CDR3 protein: CASSYGTIQETQYF. DNA of the CDR3: TGTGCCAGCAGTTACGGGACAATCCAAGAGACCCAGTACTTC.

This clone was seen only once. V usage is TRBV4-3 and J usage is TRBJ2-5; D possibly uses TRBD1 or TRBD2 (5 bases each). The ends were cut back, 4 bases at V and 5 bases at J, with 14 bases in the middle. This CDR3 is built from 14 residues. From germline, CDR1 is LGHNA and CDR2 YSLEER. CDR3 in DNA: TGCGCCAGCAGCCCAATTGGGGGTAGGGAGACCCAGTACTTC. This gives the protein CASSPIGGRETQYF.

The chain links TRBV29-1 to TRBJ2-2, with D uncertain. Looked up from germline, CDR1 is SQVTM and CDR2 is ANQGSEA. CDR3 length equals 14 residues. The V and J ends lost 6 bases and 6 bases respectively, with 17 bases between them. CDR3 bases: TGCAGCGTGGGCCTAGACTTTCCCCCCGGGGAGCTGTTTTTT. It translates to CSVGLDFPPGELFF.

The V gene is TRBV25-1, the J gene TRBJ1-4; D perhaps matches TRBD1 (5 bases). V lost 8 bases, J lost 7 bases, and 14 bases lay in between. This CDR3 is 13 amino acids long. From germline, CDR1 is MGHDK and CDR2 SYGVNS. CDR3 coding DNA: TGTGCCAGCCAACAGGCGGCGGCTGAAAAACTGTTTTTT. Translated: CASQQAAAEKLFF.

V is TRBV18 and J is TRBJ2-7; D is uncertain. V was shortened by 2 bases and J by 6 bases, with 5 bases between the two germline ends. Germline CDR1 reads KGHSH; CDR2 reads LQKENI. This CDR3 is built from 11 residues. The CDR3 region has the DNA TGTGCCAGCTCACCAAACTCCGAGCAGTACTTC. Translated, it gives CASSPNSEQYF.

This clone was seen more than once but under ten times. J is TRBJ2-7 and V is TRBV27; maybe TRBD2 (5 bases). V was shortened by 7 bases and J by 2 bases, with 24 bases between the two germline ends. Per germline, CDR1 MNHEY and CDR2 SMNVEV (reference sequence). There are 17 residues in the CDR3. This CDR3 is CASTPRRGSKDAYEQYF. Here the CDR3 DNA reads TGTGCCAGCACCCCACGACGAGGGAGTAAGGACGCCTACGAGCAGTACTTC.

The chain employs TRBV2 and TRBJ2-5, with a possible D match to TRBD1 (5 bases). The CDR3 consists of 13 residues. Trimming took off 6 bases at V and 4 bases at J, with 12 bases between the two ends. CDR1 is SNHLY and CDR2 is FYNNEI in the germline V gene. In DNA form, the CDR3 reads TGTGCCAGCAGCCTTGACAGATTAGAGACCCAGTACTTC. It specifies CASSLDRLETQYF.

The V gene is TRBV29-1, the J gene TRBJ2-3; D is tentatively TRBD1 or TRBD2 (6 bases each). This CDR3 has 14 amino acids. CDR1 SQVTM and CDR2 ANQGSEA come from the germline V gene. Between the trimmed V and J ends, which lost 0 bases and 3 bases, there was a span of 10 bases. Written as DNA, the CDR3 is TGCAGCGTTGAAGATTGGAGGGGGACAGATACGCAGTATTTT. This gives the protein CSVEDWRGTDTQYF.

This clone has just one count. This sequence joins TRBV7-9 and TRBJ2-7; perhaps TRBD2 as D (5 bases). V was trimmed by 5 bases and J by 5 bases, leaving 13 bases between them. The CDR3 sequence is 13 residues long. Germline V gives CDR1 SEHNR, CDR2 FQNEAQ (reference sequence). CDR3 sequence (DNA): TGTGCCAGCAGCCGCGAGGAGGAGGACGAGCAGTACTTC. This sequence encodes CASSREEEDEQYF.

The DNA for the CDR3 is TGTGCCAGCAATTCAGGGGCAAGTCAGCCCCAGCATTTT. Protein product: CASNSGASQPQHF. The chain has TRBV28 and TRBJ1-5, with D maybe TRBD1 (6 bases). Trimming removed 7 bases from V and 6 bases from J, with 13 bases in between. The CDR3 sequence is 13 residues long. Germline V gene data show CDR1 as MDHEN and CDR2 as SYDVKM.

In this sample, this clone turned up a few times. This sequence joins TRBV9 and TRBJ2-4; D unclear. Per the germline V gene, CDR1 is SGDLS and CDR2 is YYNGEE. The CDR3 loop spans 15 amino acids. Trimming left V 4 bases short and J 0 bases short, with 11 bases between. Here the CDR3 reads CASSPSTGAKNIQYF. The CDR3 bases are TGTGCCAGCAGCCCGTCCACCGGAGCCAAAAACATTCAGTACTTC.

V and J are TRBV11-2 and TRBJ1-1; D remains ambiguous. CDR3 length equals 15 residues. Germline V lookup: CDR1 SGHAT, CDR2 FQNNGV. Trimming left V 1 base short and J 0 bases short, with 9 bases between. The CDR3 region is CASSLVTEMNTEAFF. CDR3 in DNA: TGTGCCAGCAGCTTAGTTACAGAAATGAACACTGAAGCTTTCTTT.

The chain uses TRBV15 and TRBJ2-7; 8 bases line up with TRBD2. V was clipped by 0 bases and J by 1 base; unmatched bases: 5. Germline V lookup: CDR1 LNHNV, CDR2 YYDKDF (reference sequence). The CDR3 spans 16 residues. CDR3 sequence: CATSRDLASGSYEQYF. CDR3 in DNA: TGTGCCACCAGCAGAGATTTGGCTAGCGGGTCCTACGAGCAGTACTTC.

This chain uses TRBV7-9 with TRBJ2-5; TRBD1 matches at 7 bases. The trim removed 4 bases at V and 5 bases at J, leaving 7 bases unmatched. The CDR3 covers 14 residues. CDR1 is SEHNR and CDR2 is FQNEAQ in the germline V gene (reference sequence). CDR3 region: CASSSVTGIETQYF. CDR3 coding DNA: TGTGCCAGCAGCTCCGTGACAGGGATTGAGACCCAGTACTTC. Filled out from reference TRBV7-9 and TRBJ2-5, the complete variable domain reads DTGVSQNPRHKITKRGQNVTFRCDPISEHNRLYWYRQTLGQGPEFLTYFQNEAQLEKSRLLSDRFSAERPKGSFSTLEIQRTEQGDSAMYLCASSSVTGIETQYFGPGTRLLVL.

The CDR3 DNA follows: TGTGCCAGCAGCTTAGTGGGTAGCGGGAGGGCCCCCCAGTACTTC. This sequence encodes CASSLVGSGRAPQYF. V usage is TRBV7-2 and J usage is TRBJ2-7; 11 bases are a match to TRBD2. With 1 base clipped from V and 10 bases from J, the junction kept 9 bases outside the gene matches. Germline lookup yields CDR1 SGHTA and CDR2 FQGNSA. The CDR3 loop spans 15 amino acids.

As regards this clone: The sample carries other DNA sequences with the same CDR3. The V gene is TRBV19, the J gene TRBJ1-5; D remains ambiguous. The CDR3 extends over 13 amino acids. Germline V lookup: CDR1 LNHDA, CDR2 SQIVND (reference sequence). Trimming shortened V by 3 bases and J by 5 bases, and 8 bases separated the two germline ends. CDR3 residues: CASSMDRDQPQHF. Written as DNA, the CDR3 is TGTGCCAGTAGTATGGACCGTGATCAGCCCCAGCATTTT.

This clone was detected only once. The V gene is TRBV7-9, the J gene TRBJ2-7, with D hard to call. Germline V gene data show CDR1 as SEHNR and CDR2 as FQNEAQ (reference sequence). This CDR3 spans 16 amino acids. Deletions cut 1 base from V and 3 bases from J, with 16 bases between. In DNA, the CDR3 is TGTGCCAGCAGCTTAGAAGCGTCGCAGAGTTACTACGAGCAGTACTTC. Its protein is CASSLEASQSYYEQYF.

V usage is TRBV15 and J usage is TRBJ2-5; the D gene is possibly TRBD2 (5 bases). Trimming shortened V by 6 bases and J by 5 bases, and 16 bases separated the two germline ends. This CDR3 is built from 14 residues. The germline V gene encodes CDR1 LNHNV and CDR2 YYDKDF (reference sequence). CDR3 DNA sequence: TGTGCCACCAGTCAAGTGGGAGTTGCGGAGACCCAGTACTTC. Encoded protein: CATSQVGVAETQYF. The variable domain in full, completed from reference TRBV15 and TRBJ2-5, reads DAMVIQNPRYQVTQFGKPVTLSCSQTLNHNVMYWYQQKSSQAPKLLFHYYDKDFNNEADTPDNFQSRRPNTSFCFLDIRSPGLGDTAMYLCATSQVGVAETQYFGPGTRLLVL.

The chain uses TRBV7-3 and TRBJ1-1; tentative D call: TRBD1 (5 bases). Trimming removed 4 bases at V and 6 bases at J, with 15 bases between. The germline CDR1 and CDR2 sequences are SGHTA and FQGTGA. This CDR3 contains 14 residues. As DNA, the CDR3 is TGTGCCAGCAGCTGGGCTGGGGGTTCCTCTGAAGCTTTCTTT. This sequence encodes CASSWAGGSSEAFF.

This clone has a handful of counts. The rearrangement joins TRBV7-6 to TRBJ2-7; possible D gene TRBD2, 5 bases. Between the trimmed V and J ends, which lost 5 bases and 0 bases, there was a span of 5 bases. CDR1 is SGHVS and CDR2 is FNYEAQ in the germline V gene. This CDR3 region has 12 residues. The CDR3 sequence: CASSGSSYEQYF. Here the CDR3 DNA reads TGTGCCAGCAGCGGGAGCTCCTACGAGCAGTACTTC.

This clone turned up a few times. The chain couples TRBV19 to TRBJ2-5, with 10 bases that match TRBD1. The CDR3 is 15 residues long. Germline trimming cut 4 bases from V and 4 bases from J; bases unmatched to any gene: 6. Per the germline V gene, CDR1 is LNHDA and CDR2 is SQIVND (reference sequence). In DNA form, the CDR3 reads TGTGCCAGTAGTAGCGGCCGGGACAGGGGAGAGACCCAGTACTTC. Its protein product is CASSSGRDRGETQYF.

The count of this clone is one. The chain has TRBV28 and TRBJ1-5, with D perhaps matching TRBD1 (5 bases). The CDR3 contains 15 residues. Looked up from germline, CDR1 is MDHEN and CDR2 is SYDVKM. With 1 base removed from V and 6 bases from J, the gap between germline ends came to 13 bases. In nucleotides, the CDR3 is TGTGCCAGCAGTTTATCCCGGGGGATCGGTCAGCCCCAGCATTTT. This codes for CASSLSRGIGQPQHF.

A remark on this clone: The identical CDR3 is also encoded by other nucleotide sequences in the sample. The chain combines TRBV18 with TRBJ2-5, with TRBD2 as a possible D gene (5 bases). Trimming took off 1 base at V and 1 base at J, with 7 bases between the two ends. The CDR3 length is 14 residues. Looked up from germline, CDR1 is KGHSH and CDR2 is LQKENI. The CDR3 DNA reads as TGTGCCAGCTCACCACTAAGCGGCCAAGAGACCCAGTACTTC. It translates to CASSPLSGQETQYF.

This rearrangement joins TRBV6-5 to TRBJ2-3; 8 nucleotides match TRBD1. The CDR3 spans 15 residues. Germline V gene data show CDR1 as MNHEY and CDR2 as SVGAGI. J gave up 0 bases and V 5 bases, and 4 bases lay outside the gene matches. The CDR3 reads CASSRRTGSTDTQYF. The DNA of the CDR3 is TGTGCCAGCAGTCGCCGGACAGGGAGCACAGATACGCAGTATTTT.

This rearrangement joins TRBV4-3 to TRBJ2-1, with 8 bases identical to TRBD1. Losses at the gene ends were 0 bases for V and 10 bases for J; bases not matched to a gene: 14. This CDR3 is built from 17 residues. Germline CDR1 and CDR2: LGHNA and YSLEER. The CDR3 is CASSQDPTPTGEEEQFF. In DNA, the CDR3 is TGCGCCAGCAGCCAAGACCCAACTCCGACAGGGGAGGAGGAGCAGTTCTTC.

Concerning this clone: Other DNA sequences from this sample encode an identical CDR3 as well. The chain carries TRBV6-5 and TRBJ1-3; D unclear. Trimming cost V 0 bases and J 1 base, with 4 bases left between them. The germline V gene encodes CDR1 MNHEY and CDR2 SVGAGI. The CDR3 length is 14 residues. This CDR3 is CASSYSISGNTIYF. The CDR3 DNA sequence: TGTGCCAGCAGTTACTCGATTTCTGGAAACACCATATATTTT.